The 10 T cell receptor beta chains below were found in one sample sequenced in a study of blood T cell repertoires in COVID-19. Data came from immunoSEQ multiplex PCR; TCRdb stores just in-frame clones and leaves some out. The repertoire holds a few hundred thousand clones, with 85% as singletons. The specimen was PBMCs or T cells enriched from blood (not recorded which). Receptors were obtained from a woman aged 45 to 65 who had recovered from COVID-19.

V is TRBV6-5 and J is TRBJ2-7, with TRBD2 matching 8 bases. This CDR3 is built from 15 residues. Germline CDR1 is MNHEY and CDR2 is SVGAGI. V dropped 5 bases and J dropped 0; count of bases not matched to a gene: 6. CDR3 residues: CASSKLAESSYEQYF. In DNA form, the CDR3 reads TGTGCCAGCAGTAAACTAGCGGAGAGCTCCTACGAGCAGTACTTC.

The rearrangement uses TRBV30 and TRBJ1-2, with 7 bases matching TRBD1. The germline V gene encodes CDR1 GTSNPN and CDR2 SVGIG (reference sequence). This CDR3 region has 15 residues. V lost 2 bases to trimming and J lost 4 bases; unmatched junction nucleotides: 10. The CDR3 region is CAWSSYSGTAYGYTF. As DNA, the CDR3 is TGTGCCTGGAGTTCCTACTCCGGGACAGCCTATGGCTACACCTTC.

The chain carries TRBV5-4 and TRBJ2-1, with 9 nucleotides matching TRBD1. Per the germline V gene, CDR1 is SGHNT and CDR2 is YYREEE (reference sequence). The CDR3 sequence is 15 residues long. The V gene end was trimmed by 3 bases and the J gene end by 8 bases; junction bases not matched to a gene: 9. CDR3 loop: CASSSGTGTLDEQFF. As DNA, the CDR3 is TGTGCCAGCAGCTCCGGGACAGGGACCTTGGATGAGCAGTTCTTC. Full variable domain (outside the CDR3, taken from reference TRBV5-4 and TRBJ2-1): ETGVTQSPTHLIKTRGQQVTLRCSSQSGHNTVSWYQQALGQGPQFIFQYYREEENGRGNFPPRFSGLQFPNYSSELNVNALELDDSALYLCASSSGTGTLDEQFFGPGTRLTVL.

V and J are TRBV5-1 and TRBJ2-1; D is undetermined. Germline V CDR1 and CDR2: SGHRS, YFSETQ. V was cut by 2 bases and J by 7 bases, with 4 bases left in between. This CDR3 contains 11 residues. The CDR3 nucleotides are TGCGCCAGCAGCTTACTAAATGAGCAGTTCTTC. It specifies CASSLLNEQFF.

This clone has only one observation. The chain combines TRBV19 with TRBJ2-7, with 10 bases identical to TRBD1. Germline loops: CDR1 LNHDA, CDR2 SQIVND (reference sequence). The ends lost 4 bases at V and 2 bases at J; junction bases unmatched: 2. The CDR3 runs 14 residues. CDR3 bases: TGTGCCAGTAGTACCGGGACAGGGGCCTACGAGCAGTACTTC. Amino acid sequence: CASSTGTGAYEQYF.

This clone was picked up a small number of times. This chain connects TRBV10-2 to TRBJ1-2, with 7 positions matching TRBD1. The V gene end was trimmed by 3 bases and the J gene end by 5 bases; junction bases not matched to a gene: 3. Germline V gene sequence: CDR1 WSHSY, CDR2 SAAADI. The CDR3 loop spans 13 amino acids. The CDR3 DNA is TGCGCCAGCAGTGAACAGGGGACTTATGGCTACACCTTC. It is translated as CASSEQGTYGYTF.

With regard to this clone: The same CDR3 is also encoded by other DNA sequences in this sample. The chain's CDR3 is CASSISRATNEKLFF. The CDR3 bases are TGTGCCAGTAGTATTAGCAGGGCAACTAATGAAAAACTGTTTTTT. The chain is built from TRBV19 and TRBJ1-4; D is perhaps TRBD1 (5 bases). Trimming shortened V by 3 bases and J by 0 bases, and 8 bases separated the two germline ends. The CDR3 covers 15 residues. CDR1 is LNHDA, CDR2 SQIVND, per germline (reference sequence).

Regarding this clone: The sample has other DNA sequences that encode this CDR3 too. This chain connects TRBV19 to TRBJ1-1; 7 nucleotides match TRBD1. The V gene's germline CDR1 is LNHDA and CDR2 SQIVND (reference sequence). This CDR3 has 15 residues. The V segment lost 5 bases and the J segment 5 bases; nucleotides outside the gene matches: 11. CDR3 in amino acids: CASSPPQGRGTEAFF. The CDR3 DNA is TGTGCCAGTAGTCCACCACAGGGGAGAGGGACTGAAGCTTTCTTT. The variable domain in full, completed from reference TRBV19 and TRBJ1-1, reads DGGITQSPKYLFRKEGQNVTLSCEQNLNHDAMYWYRQDPGQGLRLIYYSQIVNDFQKGDIAEGYSVSREKKESFPLTVTSAQKNPTAFYLCASSPPQGRGTEAFFGQGTRLTVV.

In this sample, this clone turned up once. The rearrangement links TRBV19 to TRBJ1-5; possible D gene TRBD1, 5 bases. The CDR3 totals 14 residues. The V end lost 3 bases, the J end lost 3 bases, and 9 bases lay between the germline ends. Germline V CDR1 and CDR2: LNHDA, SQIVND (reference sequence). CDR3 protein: CASSMAGVNQPQHF. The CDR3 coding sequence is TGTGCCAGTAGTATGGCGGGGGTCAATCAGCCCCAGCATTTT.

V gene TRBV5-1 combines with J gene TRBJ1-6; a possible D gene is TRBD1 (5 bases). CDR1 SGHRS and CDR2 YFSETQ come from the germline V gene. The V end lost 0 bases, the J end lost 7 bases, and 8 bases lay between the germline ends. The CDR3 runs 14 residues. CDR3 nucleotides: TGCGCCAGCAGCTTGGACGGGGGAAATTCACCCCTCCACTTT. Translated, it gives CASSLDGGNSPLHF.